The 6 T cell receptor beta chains reported below all come from one sample, sequenced in a study of post-analysis software for immune sequencing data. Which antigens these TCRs recognize remains unknown. General study results and limits: The study found TRBV5-6, TRBV5-1 and TRBV20-1 among several TRBV segments more frequent in patients than controls.

Presence of unique molecular identifiers characterized the TCR beta cDNA libraries. A single record per CDR3 protein comes from TCRdb applying MiXCR to the PCR reads. Among 350,000 to 450,000 distinct CDR3 sequences listed, approximately 39% were seen once. Material for sequencing was blood. These receptors originate from a girl aged 2 to 9 with multiple sclerosis.

A few counts support this clonotype. This sequence joins TRBV12-3 or TRBV12-4 and TRBJ2-1; 7 bases are shared with TRBD2. V dropped 10 bases and J dropped 10; count of bases not matched to a gene: 16. The CDR3 has 14 amino acids. CDR3: CATSWLWEGGEQFF. The CDR3 DNA reads TGTGCCACCTCGTGGTTGTGGGAGGGAGGCGAGCAGTTCTTC.

The V call is TRBV12-3 or TRBV12-4, the J call TRBJ2-7; TRBD2 is a possible D gene (5 bases). The CDR3 length is 14 residues. V was shortened by 1 base and J by 4 bases, with 11 bases between the two germline ends. CDR3 amino acids: CASSLERVPYEQYF. The CDR3, as DNA: TGTGCCAGCAGTTTAGAGAGGGTCCCATACGAGCAGTACTTC.

This clonotype was detected a few times. The genes are TRBV5-1 and TRBJ2-7, with unresolved D. Germline lookup yields CDR1 SGHRS and CDR2 YFSETQ. Trimming took 0 bases from V and 3 from J, leaving 7 bases between them. The CDR3 runs 13 residues. In DNA, the CDR3 is TGCGCCAGCAGCTTGGAAAGAGACTACGAGCAGTACTTC. It yields the protein CASSLERDYEQYF.

V and J are TRBV28 and TRBJ2-1; the match to TRBD1 covers 7 bases. Germline V gene sequence: CDR1 MDHEN, CDR2 SYDVKM. V trimming: 5 bases; J trimming: 4 bases; junction bases outside the gene matches: 11. The CDR3 covers 16 residues. The CDR3 DNA sequence: TGTGCCAGCAGTGAGCCGCCCGGGACAGCGTACAATGAGCAGTTCTTC. It codes for CASSEPPGTAYNEQFF.

This chain links TRBV6-1 with TRBJ1-1, with D unclear. CDR3 length: 14 residues. CDR1 and CDR2 (germline): MNHNS, SASEGT. V shed 8 bases and J shed 0 bases, with 13 bases lying between them. This chain's CDR3 is CASLKAHMNTEAFF. CDR3 bases: TGTGCCAGCCTCAAGGCCCACATGAACACTGAAGCTTTCTTT.

The table lists this clonotype with a few counts. This sequence joins TRBV12-3 or TRBV12-4 and TRBJ2-1; D not resolved. V lost 2 bases and J lost 0, with 5 bases in between. This CDR3 is 14 amino acids long. This CDR3 reads CASSLIGSYNEQFF. CDR3 nucleotides: TGTGCCAGCAGTTTAATCGGCTCCTACAATGAGCAGTTCTTC.